These 21 T cell receptor beta chains were all obtained from the same sample, sequenced in a study of cytomegalovirus exposure and HLA in healthy donors. Use of 60 Vbeta and 13 Jbeta primers characterized the PCR. Sequencing was performed with immunoSEQ multiplex PCR; in TCRdb, only in-frame clones are kept and a portion is missing. The sample comprises about 170,000 clones, around three quarters of which are singletons, and 2% to 2.5% rests with the top ten. Sequenced material: PBMCs. The origin of the receptors is a woman aged 45-65 years in good health and CMV-seronegative.

This clone was seen a few times. The sample holds other DNA sequences that translate to the same CDR3. The V gene is TRBV7-2, the J gene TRBJ1-3; 8 bases are a match to TRBD1. With V trimmed by 5 bases and J by 2 bases, 5 bases remained unmatched. The germline V gene has CDR1 SGHTA and CDR2 FQGNSA. The CDR3 runs 15 residues. CDR3 bases: TGTGCCAGCAGCCCCCGGACAGGGACTGGAAACACCATATATTTT. It yields the protein CASSPRTGTGNTIYF.

The chain combines TRBV5-5 with TRBJ1-1; 8 bases map to TRBD1. The CDR3 has 15 amino acids. V dropped 3 bases and J dropped 1; count of bases not matched to a gene: 5. Germline V gene data show CDR1 as SGHKS and CDR2 as YYEKEE (reference sequence). This CDR3 is CASSYQGARNTEAFF. Here the CDR3 DNA reads TGTGCCAGCAGCTACCAGGGGGCGAGGAACACTGAAGCTTTCTTT.

The chain carries TRBV29-1 and TRBJ2-5; 15 bases align to TRBD2. Germline-derived CDR1 and CDR2 are SQVTM and ANQGSEA. The CDR3 runs to 16 residues. V was pared by 6 bases and J by 1 base, with 6 bases of the junction left unmatched. The CDR3 reads CSVPGLAGGSQETQYF. CDR3 in DNA: TGCAGCGTCCCGGGACTAGCGGGGGGCTCCCAAGAGACCCAGTACTTC.

V gene TRBV28 combines with J gene TRBJ2-2; 8 nucleotides agree with TRBD1. The CDR3 extends over 14 amino acids. After removal of 2 bases from V and 5 bases from J, the junction contained 1 base not matched to a gene. Germline assignment: CDR1 MDHEN and CDR2 SYDVKM. CDR3 coding DNA: TGTGCCAGCAGTTTACACAGGGGGACCGGGGAGCTGTTTTTT. Translated, it gives CASSLHRGTGELFF.

The rearrangement uses TRBV9 and TRBJ2-7; D unclear. CDR3 length: 13 residues. Germline assignment: CDR1 SGDLS and CDR2 YYNGEE. V lost 4 bases, J lost 7 bases, and 15 bases lay in between. The CDR3 DNA is TGTGCCAGCAGCTCCCTCCCATATCGGGAGCAGTACTTC. It specifies CASSSLPYREQYF.

The chain carries TRBV4-1 and TRBJ2-7, with a weak D call TRBD2 (6 bases). Per germline, CDR1 MGHRA and CDR2 YSYEKL. The CDR3 consists of 15 residues. The ends were cut back, 0 bases at V and 0 bases at J, with 9 bases in the middle. Here the CDR3 DNA reads TGCGCCAGCAGCCAAGACGGGGGAAGCTCCTACGAGCAGTACTTC. Translation: CASSQDGGSSYEQYF.

The genes are TRBV6-5 and TRBJ2-7, with TRBD2 as a possible D gene (6 bases). Trimming left V 0 bases short and J 2 bases short, with 14 bases between. Germline values: CDR1 MNHEY, CDR2 SVGAGI. The CDR3 is made up of 16 amino acids. CDR3 amino acids: CASSYSSGTGAYEQYF. CDR3 nucleotides: TGTGCCAGCAGTTACTCGTCCGGGACTGGAGCCTACGAGCAGTACTTC.

This chain links TRBV11-3 with TRBJ2-3; TRBD1 matches at 7 bases. Trimming removed 6 bases from V and 3 bases from J; junction bases left unmatched: 9. The germline V gene encodes CDR1 SGHNT and CDR2 YENEEA. The CDR3 sequence is 15 residues long. The CDR3 bases are TGTGCCAGCAGTTTGGGGCAGGGGGATACAGATACGCAGTATTTT. This encodes CASSLGQGDTDTQYF.

This clone was detected once. Here the CDR3 DNA reads TGTGCCAGTAGTTCTCCCGGACTGTCCTCTGGAAACACCATATATTTT. It is translated as CASSSPGLSSGNTIYF. The V and J genes are TRBV19 and TRBJ1-3; D uncertain. The CDR3 sequence is 16 residues long. V shed 5 bases and J shed 0 bases, with 14 bases lying between them. Germline lookup yields CDR1 LNHDA and CDR2 SQIVND (reference sequence).

The chain links TRBV2 to TRBJ2-5; D gene uncertain. The V end was cut by 7 bases, the J end by 2 bases, with 11 bases between. CDR3 size: 13 residues. Germline lookup yields CDR1 SNHLY and CDR2 FYNNEI. The CDR3 sequence: CASNGGRQETQYF. The CDR3 nucleotides read TGTGCCAGCAACGGCGGCCGGCAAGAGACCCAGTACTTC.

In its sample, this clone was seen once. V is TRBV25-1 and J is TRBJ2-4, with 9 nucleotides matching TRBD1. CDR1 MGHDK and CDR2 SYGVNS come from the germline V gene. With V trimmed by 8 bases and J by 7 bases, 9 bases remained unmatched. This CDR3 contains 14 residues. In DNA, the CDR3 is TGTGCCAGCCCTCTTACAGGGGGCTGTAACATTCAGTACTTC. Its protein product is CASPLTGGCNIQYF.

The CDR3 coding sequence is TGTGCCAGCAGTAACCCCCGGGATACGCAGTATTTT. It is translated as CASSNPRDTQYF. The chain links TRBV5-4 to TRBJ2-3; D is unclear. The V end was cut by 5 bases, the J end by 6 bases, with 10 bases between. The CDR3 loop spans 12 amino acids. Germline values: CDR1 SGHNT, CDR2 YYREEE (reference sequence). Filled out from reference TRBV5-4 and TRBJ2-3, the complete variable domain reads ETGVTQSPTHLIKTRGQQVTLRCSSQSGHNTVSWYQQALGQGPQFIFQYYREEENGRGNFPPRFSGLQFPNYSSELNVNALELDDSALYLCASSNPRDTQYFGPGTRLTVL.

J is TRBJ1-1 and V is TRBV15, with 7 bases lining up with TRBD1. The CDR3 covers 14 residues. The trim removed 5 bases at V and 4 bases at J, leaving 7 bases unmatched. The germline CDR1 and CDR2 sequences are LNHNV and YYDKDF (reference sequence). The CDR3 spells CATSFRDSSTEAFF. The CDR3 region has the DNA TGTGCCACCAGCTTCCGGGACAGCAGCACTGAAGCTTTCTTT. The full variable domain, rest sourced from reference TRBV15 and TRBJ1-1, is DAMVIQNPRYQVTQFGKPVTLSCSQTLNHNVMYWYQQKSSQAPKLLFHYYDKDFNNEADTPDNFQSRRPNTSFCFLDIRSPGLGDTAMYLCATSFRDSSTEAFFGQGTRLTVV.

This chain uses TRBV28 with TRBJ2-1, with 9 bases matching TRBD2. Germline values: CDR1 MDHEN, CDR2 SYDVKM. This CDR3 has 16 residues. The V segment lost 7 bases and the J segment 6 bases; nucleotides outside the gene matches: 13. CDR3 sequence reads: CASTPGKLAGFNEQFF. CDR3 DNA sequence: TGTGCCAGCACCCCAGGGAAACTAGCGGGCTTCAATGAGCAGTTCTTC.

There are a few counts of this clone. The gene calls are TRBV4-1 and TRBJ1-1; D is possibly TRBD1 (6 bases). This CDR3 region has 17 residues. Germline loops: CDR1 MGHRA, CDR2 YSYEKL. With 0 bases removed from V and 0 bases from J, the gap between germline ends came to 14 bases. The CDR3 nucleotides read TGCGCCAGCAGCCAAGAAAGGTCAGGGGTCATGAACACTGAAGCTTTCTTT. Translated: CASSQERSGVMNTEAFF.

This clone was detected once. An end of the junction does not agree with germline; a read error may underlie this. The J gene is TRBJ2-7, the V gene TRBV9, with TRBD1 as a possible D gene (6 bases). The CDR3 has 11 residues. Germline loops: CDR1 SGDLS, CDR2 YYNGEE. The CDR3 nucleotides read TGTGCCAGCAGCGAACCGGGACAACCAAACTTC. Translation gives CASSEPGQPNF.

The chain has TRBV15 and TRBJ1-6; D unresolved. CDR1 is LNHNV, CDR2 YYDKDF, per germline (reference sequence). This CDR3 has 14 residues. Between the trimmed V and J ends, which lost 3 bases and 7 bases, there was a span of 10 bases. The CDR3 region has the DNA TGTGCCACCAGCAGCCACGCCGGGAATTCACCCCTCCACTTT. Translating gives CATSSHAGNSPLHF.

The gene calls are TRBV10-2 and TRBJ2-7; D gene unclear. Germline V gene lookup returns CDR1 WSHSY and CDR2 SAAADI. Trimming cost V 3 bases and J 4 bases, with 13 bases left between them. This CDR3 is 14 amino acids long. The CDR3 spells CASSESGVAYEQYF. For the CDR3, the DNA is TGCGCCAGCAGTGAATCCGGTGTTGCGTACGAGCAGTACTTC.

Here the CDR3 DNA reads TGCAGCGTCCCCCGCGGGGCAGCGAACACCGGGGAGCTGTTTTTT. This encodes CSVPRGAANTGELFF. The J gene is TRBJ2-2, the V gene TRBV29-1, with D possibly being TRBD2 (6 bases). The CDR3 consists of 15 residues. V lost 6 bases, J lost 0 bases, and 14 bases lay in between. Germline lookup yields CDR1 SQVTM and CDR2 ANQGSEA.

This chain joins TRBV7-2 and TRBJ1-2; the D is unclear. Germline loops: CDR1 SGHTA, CDR2 FQGNSA. The V end was cut by 2 bases, the J end by 0 bases, with 16 bases between. There are 17 residues in the CDR3. Here the CDR3 reads CASSLSTAERSNYGYTF. For the CDR3, the DNA is TGTGCCAGCAGCTTAAGCACGGCAGAGCGGTCTAACTATGGCTACACCTTC. Complete variable domain (other parts from reference TRBV7-2 and TRBJ1-2): GAGVSQSPSNKVTEKGKDVELRCDPISGHTALYWYRQSLGQGLEFLIYFQGNSAPDKSGLPSDRFSAERTGGSVSTLTIQRTQQEDSAVYLCASSLSTAERSNYGYTFGSGTRLTVV.

The CDR3 protein is CATSGGATAFGANVLTF. CDR3 nucleotide sequence: TGTGCCACCAGCGGGGGGGCCACTGCCTTCGGGGCCAACGTCCTGACTTTC. The gene calls are TRBV15 and TRBJ2-6; the D gene is possibly TRBD2 (7 bases). Deletions cut 5 bases from V and 4 bases from J, with 18 bases between. There are 17 residues in the CDR3. Germline V lookup: CDR1 LNHNV, CDR2 YYDKDF (reference sequence).